Reported below is one T cell receptor beta chain. What it recognizes is unknown. This CDR3 is built from 13 residues. Germline V CDR1 and CDR2: KGHSH, LQKENI. V dropped 0 bases and J dropped 3 bases, with 5 bases sitting between them. PCR was performed using 60 Vbeta and 13 Jbeta primers. Method: immunoSEQ multiplex PCR; TCRdb's copy keeps in-frame clones and lacks some. The repertoire includes about 60,000 clones, about 80% of them detected once, and approximately 4.2% sits in the top ten. This specimen belongs to a study of cytomegalovirus exposure and HLA in healthy donors. Findings and limits, study-wide: According to reports, the classifier identified cytomegalovirus status with high specificity and sensitivity.

The chain combines TRBV18 with TRBJ1-1; D is undetermined. The sample taken for sequencing was PBMCs. This clonotype was sampled from a woman in her twenties or thirties in good health and CMV-seronegative. The CDR3: CASSPPRYTEAFF. CDR3 nucleotide sequence: TGTGCCAGCTCACCACCCAGGTACACTGAAGCTTTCTTT.